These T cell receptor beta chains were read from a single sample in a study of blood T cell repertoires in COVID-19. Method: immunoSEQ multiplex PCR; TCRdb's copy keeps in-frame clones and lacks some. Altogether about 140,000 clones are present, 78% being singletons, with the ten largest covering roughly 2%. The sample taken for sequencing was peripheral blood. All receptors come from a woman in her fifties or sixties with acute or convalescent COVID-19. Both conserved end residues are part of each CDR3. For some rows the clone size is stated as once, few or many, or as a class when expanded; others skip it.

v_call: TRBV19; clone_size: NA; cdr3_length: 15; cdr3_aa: CASSIRGIGTDTQYF
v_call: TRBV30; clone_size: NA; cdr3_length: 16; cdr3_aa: CAWSVGTGGFTDTQYF
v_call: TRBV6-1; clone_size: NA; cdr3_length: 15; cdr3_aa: CASSERGVSNQPQHF
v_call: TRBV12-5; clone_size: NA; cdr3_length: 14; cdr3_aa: CATSGGTGGNTIYF
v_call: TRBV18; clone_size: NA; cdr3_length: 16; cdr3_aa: CASSLKQGAQGNIQYF
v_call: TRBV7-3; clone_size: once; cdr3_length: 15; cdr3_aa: CASSQGGQGYNEQFF
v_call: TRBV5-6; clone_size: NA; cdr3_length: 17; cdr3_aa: CASSLSGGVNLLFEQYF
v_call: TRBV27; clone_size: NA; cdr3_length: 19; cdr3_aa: CASSFLIGPASGIGDEQFF
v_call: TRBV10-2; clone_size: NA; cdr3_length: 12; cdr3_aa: CASNDRVSPLHF
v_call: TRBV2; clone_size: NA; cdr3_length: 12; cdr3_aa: CASSEVSQPQHF
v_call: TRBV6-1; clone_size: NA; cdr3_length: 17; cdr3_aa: CASSDPSLAGVGDTQYF
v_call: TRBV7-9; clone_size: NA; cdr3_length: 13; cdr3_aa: CASSLVGGNGYTF
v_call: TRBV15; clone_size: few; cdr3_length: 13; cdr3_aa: CATSLESYNEQFF
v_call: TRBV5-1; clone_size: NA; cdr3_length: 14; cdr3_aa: CASSADTTNEKLFF
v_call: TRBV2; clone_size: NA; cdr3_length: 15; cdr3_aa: CASSDGTASTDTQYF
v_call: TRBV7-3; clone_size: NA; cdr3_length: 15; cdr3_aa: CASSPRLAFSDEQFF
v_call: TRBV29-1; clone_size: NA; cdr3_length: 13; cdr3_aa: CSGGGGGLAGYTF
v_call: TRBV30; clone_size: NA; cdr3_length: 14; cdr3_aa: CAWSVAGGNEKLFF
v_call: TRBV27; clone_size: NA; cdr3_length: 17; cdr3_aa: CASSTAVAGENIYEQYF
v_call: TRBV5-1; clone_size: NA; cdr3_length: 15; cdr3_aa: CASSIQGSGVNEQFF
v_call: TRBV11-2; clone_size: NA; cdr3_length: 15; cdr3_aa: CASSRGLAGPDTQYF
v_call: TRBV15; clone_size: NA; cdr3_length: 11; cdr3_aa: CATSRQRVLFF
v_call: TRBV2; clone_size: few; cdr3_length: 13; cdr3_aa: CASSDGVGYGYTF
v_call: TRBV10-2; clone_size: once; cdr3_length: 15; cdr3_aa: CASSSRDRVPYEQYF
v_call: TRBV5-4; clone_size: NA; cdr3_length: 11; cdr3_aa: CASSLGTGYTF
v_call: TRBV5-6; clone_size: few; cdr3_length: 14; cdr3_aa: CASSSPGLAREQYF
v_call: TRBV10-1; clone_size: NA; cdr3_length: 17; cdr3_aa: CASSETVLAGGTDTQYF
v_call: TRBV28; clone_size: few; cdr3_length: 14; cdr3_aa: CASTGGGWNQPQHF
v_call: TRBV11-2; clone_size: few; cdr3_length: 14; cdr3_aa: CASSPFRLQETQYF
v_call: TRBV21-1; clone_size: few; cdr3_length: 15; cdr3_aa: CASTRGGPRNTEAFF
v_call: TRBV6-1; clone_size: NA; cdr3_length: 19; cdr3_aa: CASSEARAGVGSSYNEQFF
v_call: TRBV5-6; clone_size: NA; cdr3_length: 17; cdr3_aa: CASSQDGGRLANTEAFF
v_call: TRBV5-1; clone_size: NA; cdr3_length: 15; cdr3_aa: CASSLSASSGNTIYF
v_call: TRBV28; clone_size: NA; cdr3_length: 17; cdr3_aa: CASSSWGGSGSGNTIYF
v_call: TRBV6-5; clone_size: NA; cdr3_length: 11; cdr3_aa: CASRGGNEQFF
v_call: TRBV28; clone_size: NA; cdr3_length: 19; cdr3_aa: CASSLSLAGGSPDSYEQYF
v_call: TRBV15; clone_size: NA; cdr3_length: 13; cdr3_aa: CATRRLAGDEQYF